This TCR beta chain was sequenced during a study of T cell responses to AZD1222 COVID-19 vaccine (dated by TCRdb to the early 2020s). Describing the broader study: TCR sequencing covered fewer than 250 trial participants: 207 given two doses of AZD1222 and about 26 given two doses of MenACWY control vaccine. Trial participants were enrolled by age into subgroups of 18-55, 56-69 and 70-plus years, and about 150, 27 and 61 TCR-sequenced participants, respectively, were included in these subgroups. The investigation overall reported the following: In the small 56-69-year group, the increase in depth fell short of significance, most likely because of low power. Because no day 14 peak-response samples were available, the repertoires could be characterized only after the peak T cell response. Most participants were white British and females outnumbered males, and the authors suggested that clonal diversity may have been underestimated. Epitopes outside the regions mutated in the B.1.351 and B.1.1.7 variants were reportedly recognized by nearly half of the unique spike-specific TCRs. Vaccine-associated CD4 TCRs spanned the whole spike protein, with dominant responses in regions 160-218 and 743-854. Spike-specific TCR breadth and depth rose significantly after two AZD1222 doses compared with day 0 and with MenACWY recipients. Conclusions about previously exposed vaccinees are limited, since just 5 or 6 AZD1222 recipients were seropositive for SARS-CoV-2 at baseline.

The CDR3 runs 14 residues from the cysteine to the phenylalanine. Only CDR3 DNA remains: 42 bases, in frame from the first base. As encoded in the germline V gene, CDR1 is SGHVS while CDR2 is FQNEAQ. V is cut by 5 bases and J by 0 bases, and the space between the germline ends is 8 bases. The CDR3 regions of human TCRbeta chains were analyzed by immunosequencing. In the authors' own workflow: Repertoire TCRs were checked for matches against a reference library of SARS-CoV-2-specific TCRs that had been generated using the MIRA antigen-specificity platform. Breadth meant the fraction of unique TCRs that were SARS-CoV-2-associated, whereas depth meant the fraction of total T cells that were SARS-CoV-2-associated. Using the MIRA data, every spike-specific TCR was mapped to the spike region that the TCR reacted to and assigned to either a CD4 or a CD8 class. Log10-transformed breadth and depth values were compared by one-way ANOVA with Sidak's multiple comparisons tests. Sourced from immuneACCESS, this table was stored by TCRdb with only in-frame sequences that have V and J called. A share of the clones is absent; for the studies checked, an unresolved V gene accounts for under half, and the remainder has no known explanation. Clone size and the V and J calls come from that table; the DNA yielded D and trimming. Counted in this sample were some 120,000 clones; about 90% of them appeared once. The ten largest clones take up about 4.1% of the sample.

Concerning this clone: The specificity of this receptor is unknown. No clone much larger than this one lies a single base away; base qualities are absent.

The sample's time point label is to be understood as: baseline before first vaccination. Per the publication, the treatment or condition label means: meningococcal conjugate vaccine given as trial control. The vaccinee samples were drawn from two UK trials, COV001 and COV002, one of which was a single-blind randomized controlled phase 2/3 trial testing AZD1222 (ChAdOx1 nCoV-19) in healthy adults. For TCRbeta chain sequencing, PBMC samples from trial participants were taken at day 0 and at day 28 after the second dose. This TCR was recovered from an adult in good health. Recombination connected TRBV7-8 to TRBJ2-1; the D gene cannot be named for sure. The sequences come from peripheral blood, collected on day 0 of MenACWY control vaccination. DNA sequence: TGTGCCAGCAGCGAGCCGAGCTCCTACAATGAGCAGTTCTTC. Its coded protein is CASSEPSSYNEQFF. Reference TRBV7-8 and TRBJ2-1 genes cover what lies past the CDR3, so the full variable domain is GAGVSQSPRYKVAKRGQDVALRCDPISGHVSLFWYQQALGQGPEFLTYFQNEAQLDKSGLPSDRFFAERPEGSVSTLKIQRTQQEDSAVYLCASSEPSSYNEQFFGPGTRLTVL.